This TCR beta chain was sequenced during a study of blood T cell repertoires in COVID-19. Study summary: The origin of the acute and convalescent COVID-19 samples was the United States, Italy and Spain. The analysed material was cDNA or gDNA that came from T cells, B-cell-depleted T cells, or PBMCs.

Per the study methods: Amplification with reference gene primers provided the estimates of nucleated cell counts. This table comes from immunoSEQ multiplex PCR, and its TCRdb copy is limited to in-frame clones, with some not included. That table furnishes V, J and clone size, whereas the DNA furnished D and trimming. Counted here are about 190,000 clones, roughly 80% occurring once; the ten biggest clones make up around 12%. V lost 4 bases to trimming and J lost 1 base, with 6 bases between them. The V gene's germline CDR1 is SGHNT and CDR2 YYREEE (reference sequence). The CDR3 loop spans 14 amino acids.

The chain combines TRBV5-4 with TRBJ1-6; no firm D call. The sequence was collected from a woman between 45 and 65 years old with acute or convalescent COVID-19. The sample taken for sequencing was peripheral blood. CDR3 in amino acids: CASSGGSYNSPLHF. The CDR3 DNA follows: TGTGCCAGCAGCGGAGGGTCCTATAATTCACCCCTCCACTTT.